The clone carrying this T cell receptor (beta chain) has more than one count but fewer than ten. Its cognate antigen is unknown. A second PCR of 7 to 11 cycles used a sample-barcoded 5' primer and a J-beta primer mix. Each cDNA molecule received a tag from a template-switch adaptor that had 12 random nucleotides. TCRdb itself ran the 5' RACE reads through MiXCR, one entry per CDR3 protein. The sample lists hundreds of thousands of distinct CDR3 sequences, around two fifths occurring once. The data derive from a study of blood T cells in healthy people across ages. Notes on the study in general: Higher naive T cell percentage went strongly together with higher TCR beta diversity. Donor CMV status was unknown, possibly confounding expanded clonotype changes.

The CDR3 loop spans 17 amino acids. Germline V lookup: CDR1 DFQATT, CDR2 SNEGSKA (reference sequence). Trimming removed 6 bases from V and 0 bases from J; junction bases left unmatched: 9. Drawn from each donor were ten milliliters of peripheral blood. This chain joins TRBV20-1 and TRBJ2-1, with 12 bases identical to TRBD2. The sample consisted of blood. The receptor comes from a man aged 55 to 69 in good health. For the CDR3, the DNA is TGCAGTGCCGACGGACTAGCGGGGTCGAGCTCCTACAATGAGCAGTTCTTC. Protein product: CSADGLAGSSSYNEQFF.